Each of the 18 T cell receptor beta chains below was sequenced from the same sample in a study of T cell responses to AZD1222 COVID-19 vaccine. Repertoires were generated with immunoSEQ multiplex PCR, while TCRdb's copy carries only in-frame clones and drops some. This table holds roughly 98,000 clones, about 92% found once. The sequencing used peripheral blood, collected on day 0 of AZD1222 vaccination. Receptor source: an adult in good health.

The CDR3, as DNA: TGTGCCAGCAGTTACCCCACCCTGATGAACACTGAAGCTTTCTTT. Translation: CASSYPTLMNTEAFF. V usage is TRBV6-6 and J usage is TRBJ1-1; D call uncertain. Germline V gene lookup returns CDR1 MNHNY and CDR2 SVGAGI (reference sequence). V was clipped by 2 bases and J by 0 bases, with 10 bases between them. The CDR3 consists of 15 residues.

This clone was observed a single time. The CDR3 loop is CASSMQSNQPQHF. CDR3 coding DNA: TGTGCCAGTAGTATGCAGAGCAATCAGCCCCAGCATTTT. V usage is TRBV19 and J usage is TRBJ1-5; D remains ambiguous. The CDR3 has 13 residues. The germline V gene has CDR1 LNHDA and CDR2 SQIVND (reference sequence). Trimming took off 3 bases at V and 1 base at J, with 4 bases between the two ends.

The rearrangement joins TRBV11-1 to TRBJ2-1; 8 bases fit TRBD1. The junction had 9 bases not matched to a gene; V was cut back by 4 bases and J by 4 bases. Germline loops: CDR1 SGHAT, CDR2 FQDESV (reference sequence). CDR3 length equals 16 residues. The CDR3 spells CASSSPGRGLYNEQFF. Here the CDR3 DNA reads TGTGCCAGCAGCTCCCCTGGCAGGGGGCTGTACAATGAGCAGTTCTTC.

The V gene is TRBV6-6, the J gene TRBJ2-5; D remains ambiguous. CDR3 length equals 14 residues. Germline V gene data show CDR1 as MNHNY and CDR2 as SVGAGI (reference sequence). Trimming stripped 5 bases from V and 1 base from J, with 11 bases between. CDR3 sequence reads: CASSAGGSQETQYF. The CDR3 DNA is TGTGCCAGCAGTGCAGGCGGTTCCCAAGAGACCCAGTACTTC.

This clone was found a few times. The J gene is TRBJ1-6, the V gene TRBV4-2; TRBD1 matches 7 bases. This CDR3 has 16 amino acids. Germline V gene data show CDR1 as LGHNA and CDR2 as YNFKEQ. Trimming at V came to 0 bases and at J to 10 bases, leaving 9 bases not matched to a gene. The CDR3 reads CASSQEQTGKASPLHF. The CDR3 nucleotides read TGTGCCAGCAGCCAAGAACAGACAGGGAAAGCATCACCCCTCCACTTT.

As for this clone: A read error may produce the germline difference seen at one junction end. The rearrangement joins TRBV19 to TRBJ2-6; D call uncertain. The CDR3 loop spans 14 amino acids. Germline V gives CDR1 LNHDA, CDR2 SQIVND (reference sequence). The CDR3 DNA sequence: TGTGCCAGTAGTTTAGAGGCGGGGGCCAACGTCCTGACTTTC. Encoded protein: CASSLEAGANVLTF.

The chain combines TRBV18 with TRBJ1-2, with no clear D. This CDR3 has 15 amino acids. V was clipped by 2 bases and J by 4 bases, with 14 bases between them. Germline V CDR1 and CDR2: KGHSH, LQKENI. This CDR3 reads CASSPNTEPIYGYTF. In DNA, the CDR3 is TGTGCCAGCTCACCAAACACAGAACCTATCTATGGCTACACCTTC.

The genes are TRBV5-1 and TRBJ2-1; 10 nucleotides line up with TRBD2. The trim removed 0 bases at V and 9 bases at J, leaving 6 bases unmatched. The germline gives CDR1 SGHRS, CDR2 YFSETQ. The CDR3 has 15 amino acids. The DNA of the CDR3 is TGCGCCAGCAGCTTGGAGGCTAGCGGGAGCGGTGAGCAGTTCTTC. Amino acid sequence: CASSLEASGSGEQFF. Filled out from reference TRBV5-1 and TRBJ2-1, the complete variable domain reads KAGVTQTPRYLIKTRGQQVTLSCSPISGHRSVSWYQQTPGQGLQFLFEYFSETQRNKGNFPGRFSGRQFSNSRSEMNVSTLELGDSALYLCASSLEASGSGEQFFGPGTRLTVL.

The DNA of the CDR3 is TGTGCCAGCAGCTTGAGGGCGGGGGGAACAGATACGCAGTATTTT. Its protein is CASSLRAGGTDTQYF. The J gene is TRBJ2-3, the V gene TRBV5-8; TRBD2 matches 8 bases. The CDR3 sequence is 15 residues long. Germline CDR1 and CDR2: SGHTS and YDEGEE. J lost 3 bases, V lost 1 base, and 4 bases had no gene match.

The rearrangement links TRBV7-2 to TRBJ2-7; D gene ambiguous. Germline V lookup: CDR1 SGHTA, CDR2 FQGNSA. The CDR3 loop spans 14 amino acids. The V end was cut by 2 bases, the J end by 3 bases, with 11 bases between. CDR3: CASSLMSERYEQYF. The CDR3 DNA reads TGTGCCAGCAGCTTAATGTCCGAACGCTACGAGCAGTACTTC.

The chain joins TRBV5-4 to TRBJ1-5, with D tentatively TRBD1 (6 bases). V dropped 3 bases and J dropped 6 bases, with 19 bases sitting between them. The CDR3 length is 16 residues. CDR1 SGHNT and CDR2 YYREEE come from the germline V gene (reference sequence). CDR3 amino acids: CASSYTKGGMAQPQHF. The DNA for the CDR3 is TGTGCCAGCAGCTATACGAAGGGGGGGATGGCTCAGCCCCAGCATTTT.

The J gene is TRBJ1-4, the V gene TRBV9; D gene uncertain. Germline V gene sequence: CDR1 SGDLS, CDR2 YYNGEE. The CDR3 extends over 15 amino acids. V lost 1 base and J lost 2, with 9 bases in between. The CDR3 nucleotides are TGTGCCAGCAGCGTAAAGGCAGGCACTAATGAAAAACTGTTTTTT. Translated: CASSVKAGTNEKLFF.

The chain combines TRBV30 with TRBJ1-1; 10 bases align to TRBD1. Germline V gene sequence: CDR1 GTSNPN, CDR2 SVGIG (reference sequence). Losses at the gene ends were 1 base for V and 3 bases for J; bases not matched to a gene: 5. CDR3 length equals 15 residues. The CDR3 sequence is CAWSGRQGAYTEAFF. Here the CDR3 DNA reads TGTGCCTGGAGTGGGAGACAGGGGGCATACACTGAAGCTTTCTTT.

The chain recombines TRBV29-1 with TRBJ2-3; 8 bases fit TRBD2. J was trimmed by 0 bases and V by 4 bases; bases with no gene match: 0. The V gene's germline CDR1 is SQVTM and CDR2 ANQGSEA. CDR3 size: 13 residues. In DNA form, the CDR3 reads TGCAGCGTTGGCGGGAGGAGCACAGATACGCAGTATTTT. Protein product: CSVGGRSTDTQYF.

The chain combines TRBV5-8 with TRBJ1-2; 7 nucleotides match TRBD1. Germline loops: CDR1 SGHTS, CDR2 YDEGEE. The CDR3 contains 19 residues. Trimming removed 4 bases from V and 8 bases from J; junction bases left unmatched: 26. Here the CDR3 reads CASSPQSRDSSYSRDGYTF. CDR3 nucleotide sequence: TGTGCCAGCAGCCCACAGAGCCGGGACAGCAGCTACTCTAGGGACGGCTACACCTTC.

The chain uses TRBV5-4 and TRBJ1-1; 9 positions agree with TRBD1. This CDR3 comprises 15 residues. Trimming cost V 0 bases and J 4 bases; bases outside gene matches: 4. Per germline, CDR1 SGHNT and CDR2 YYREEE (reference sequence). In nucleotides, the CDR3 is TGTGCCAGCAGCTTGGGGGGGACAGGGCCCACTGAAGCTTTCTTT. It yields the protein CASSLGGTGPTEAFF.

The rearrangement joins TRBV28 to TRBJ2-7; D perhaps matches TRBD1 (6 bases). This CDR3 contains 11 residues. Germline-derived CDR1 and CDR2 are MDHEN and SYDVKM. V lost 10 bases to trimming and J lost 4 bases, with 11 bases between them. The CDR3 DNA reads as TGTGCCACCACCGGACAGTACGAGCAGTACTTC. This codes for CATTGQYEQYF.

V is TRBV4-1 and J is TRBJ1-5; possible D gene TRBD1, 5 bases. Looked up from germline, CDR1 is MGHRA and CDR2 is YSYEKL. With 1 base removed from V and 3 bases from J, the gap between germline ends came to 13 bases. This CDR3 has 16 amino acids. The CDR3 DNA follows: TGCGCCAGCAGCCAAGTCTCAGCAGGGTTCAATCAGCCCCAGCATTTT. Amino acid sequence: CASSQVSAGFNQPQHF.